Sequencing of this T cell receptor beta chain was carried out in a study of read filtering for tumor transcriptome and immune sequencing. Across the study: 8 or 9 patients were R-ISS I, about 16 were R-ISS II, 7 were R-ISS III.

Molecular barcoded adaptors covering alpha/delta and beta/gamma chains were used on roughly 400 ng RNA. TCRdb passed the reads through MiXCR, listing each CDR3 protein once. The sample lists fewer than 30,000 distinct CDR3 sequences; 20% to 25% were seen once. As to this clonotype: Antigen specificity is unknown.

Study conclusions and caveats: Compared with RNA-seq, IR-seq gave much higher clonotype depth and reliability.

Germline V gives CDR1 SGHNT, CDR2 YENEEA. This CDR3 spans 16 amino acids. Unmatched junction bases numbered 4, after V lost 1 base and J lost 2 bases. The source of this sequence is a donor at least 40 years old with multiple myeloma. What was sequenced was a population of CD138-negative cells sorted from bone marrow. The chain combines TRBV11-3 with TRBJ2-1, with 8 bases fitting TRBD2. The CDR3 sequence is CASSLGGSGAYNEQFF. DNA for the CDR3: TGTGCCAGCAGCTTAGGGGGTAGCGGGGCCTACAATGAGCAGTTCTTC.